The 20 T cell receptor beta chains in this list originate from one sample, sequenced in a study of T cells after yellow fever vaccination (dated by TCRdb to between 2018 and 2021). The sample's treatment or condition, from its label and the paper: live attenuated yellow fever vaccine strain. The library was prepared using 5' RACE. Sequenced using an Illumina HiSeq 2500. Starting from the raw public reads, TCRdb applied fastp trimming at Q25, assembled clones with MiXCR and retained in-frame beta chains. Here each entry gathers all rows of one CDR3 protein and keeps the most common genes and DNA. Within this sample are 500,000 to 650,000 distinct CDR3 sequences, with 9% to 15% of them counted one time only. The top ten clonotypes cover 14% to 15% of the sample. Here the sequenced sample was PBMCs, taken on the day of the yellow fever booster vaccination. Receptor source: a man aged 25-45 years who received the YFV17D yellow fever vaccine.

This clonotype was seen more than once but under ten times. The rearrangement uses TRBV3-1 and TRBJ2-1; 7 bases map to TRBD2. Losses at the gene ends were 4 bases for V and 9 bases for J; bases not matched to a gene: 21. The CDR3 length is 18 residues. Germline-derived CDR1 and CDR2 are LGHDT and YNNKEL (reference sequence). The CDR3 region has the DNA TGTGCCAGCAGCCCTAAATGGATAGGGACTAATCGGCAACGTGAGCAGTTCTTC. Its protein product is CASSPKWIGTNRQREQFF.

This CDR3 is CASSEPKAPYEQYF. Written as DNA, the CDR3 is TGTGCCAGCAGCGAACCCAAAGCGCCCTACGAGCAGTACTTC. The genes are TRBV7-2 and TRBJ2-7; no clear D gene. Germline assignment: CDR1 SGHTA and CDR2 FQGNSA. V lost 5 bases, J lost 2 bases, and 13 bases lay in between. This CDR3 has 14 residues.

This clonotype came up a few times. V usage is TRBV12-3 or TRBV12-4 and J usage is TRBJ2-1, with D possibly matching TRBD2 (6 bases). This CDR3 comprises 10 residues. V dropped 8 bases and J dropped 10 bases, with 9 bases sitting between them. CDR3 sequence: CASLGGEQFF. Here the CDR3 DNA reads TGTGCCAGCTTGGGAGGCGAGCAGTTCTTC.

This clonotype was detected only a few times. The genes are TRBV7-2 and TRBJ2-3, with 10 bases fitting TRBD2. The CDR3 has 17 residues. Germline-derived CDR1 and CDR2 are SGHTA and FQGNSA. Germline trimming cut 3 bases from V and 4 bases from J; bases unmatched to any gene: 10. Here the CDR3 reads CASSFTSGVSWADTQYF. In DNA form, the CDR3 reads TGTGCCAGCAGCTTCACTAGCGGGGTTTCATGGGCAGATACGCAGTATTTT.

This clonotype was observed a handful of times. This chain links TRBV5-1 with TRBJ1-2; the match to TRBD1 covers 8 bases. Per the germline V gene, CDR1 is SGHRS and CDR2 is YFSETQ. V trimming: 3 bases; J trimming: 2 bases; junction bases outside the gene matches: 6. This CDR3 comprises 15 residues. Written as DNA, the CDR3 is TGCGCCAGCAGCTCCGGACAGGGTGGGAACTATGGCTACACCTTC. This translates into CASSSGQGGNYGYTF.

This clonotype was seen only a few times. The chain combines TRBV7-2 with TRBJ1-3; D possibly corresponds to TRBD1 (6 bases). Trimming took off 2 bases at V and 2 bases at J, with 7 bases between the two ends. The CDR3 totals 14 residues. Per germline, CDR1 SGHTA and CDR2 FQGNSA. The CDR3 nucleotides read TGTGCCAGCAGCTTAAGACAGGCTGGAAACACCATATATTTT. Translating gives CASSLRQAGNTIYF.

This clonotype was found many times. V gene TRBV28 combines with J gene TRBJ2-1; tentative D call: TRBD2 (7 bases). CDR3 length: 13 amino acids. The ends were cut back, 1 base at V and 8 bases at J, with 9 bases in the middle. Per germline, CDR1 MDHEN and CDR2 SYDVKM. The CDR3 loop reads CASSLSGGYEQFF. CDR3 bases: TGTGCCAGCAGTTTATCGGGGGGCTATGAGCAGTTCTTC.

The chain is built from TRBV7-6 and TRBJ2-3, with TRBD2 identical over 7 bases. Germline assignment: CDR1 SGHVS and CDR2 FNYEAQ. The CDR3 is 15 amino acids. V lost 5 bases and J lost 2; bases outside the gene matches: 7. CDR3 region: CASSPPAGFTDTQYF. CDR3 DNA sequence: TGTGCCAGCAGCCCTCCAGCGGGATTCACAGATACGCAGTATTTT.

This sequence joins TRBV29-1 and TRBJ2-3; either TRBD1 or TRBD2 may supply D (5 bases each). Trimming pared 7 bases from V and 6 bases from J, leaving 14 bases between. This CDR3 is built from 12 residues. Per germline, CDR1 SQVTM and CDR2 ANQGSEA. In DNA form, the CDR3 reads TGCAGCGGACGGGGCCTAATGGATACGCAGTATTTT. As protein: CSGRGLMDTQYF.

A few counts support this clonotype. The genes are TRBV7-3 and TRBJ2-5; no reliable D call. Germline V lookup: CDR1 SGHTA, CDR2 FQGTGA. The CDR3 runs to 13 residues. V was clipped by 3 bases and J by 5 bases, with 10 bases between them. CDR3 residues: CASSFNKGETQYF. For the CDR3, the DNA is TGTGCCAGCAGCTTCAATAAAGGGGAGACCCAGTACTTC.

The V call is TRBV11-3, the J call TRBJ2-1, with 7 bases lining up with TRBD2. CDR3 length: 14 residues. CDR1 is SGHNT and CDR2 is YENEEA in the germline V gene. Unmatched junction bases numbered 6, after V lost 1 base and J lost 9 bases. The CDR3 sequence is CASSLVGGPGEQFF. The CDR3 DNA sequence: TGTGCCAGCAGCTTAGTGGGAGGGCCGGGTGAGCAGTTCTTC.

The rearrangement uses TRBV15 and TRBJ2-5; D is ambiguous. The germline gives CDR1 LNHNV, CDR2 YYDKDF (reference sequence). The V end was cut by 6 bases, the J end by 1 base, with 15 bases between. The CDR3 contains 15 residues. CDR3 region: CATSVPRGPQETQYF. As DNA, the CDR3 is TGTGCCACCAGTGTTCCTCGAGGCCCCCAAGAGACCCAGTACTTC.

This sequence joins TRBV10-3 and TRBJ2-3; D call uncertain. There are 11 residues in the CDR3. Trimming left V 2 bases short and J 6 bases short, with 3 bases between. Germline V gene data show CDR1 as ENHRY and CDR2 as SYGVKD. Here the CDR3 DNA reads TGTGCCATCAGTGAGAGGGATACGCAGTATTTT. It encodes CAISERDTQYF.

This clonotype was observed a handful of times. The rearrangement joins TRBV7-9 to TRBJ2-5, with 7 positions matching TRBD1. Germline loops: CDR1 SEHNR, CDR2 FQNEAQ (reference sequence). The junction had 9 bases not matched to a gene; V was cut back by 5 bases and J by 6 bases. CDR3 length: 14 amino acids. The CDR3 nucleotides read TGTGCCAGCAGCGAAAGACAGGGCGGGCAGACCCAGTACTTC. As protein: CASSERQGGQTQYF.

This clonotype was seen many times. This sequence joins TRBV7-6 and TRBJ1-3; D gene uncertain. Germline loops: CDR1 SGHVS, CDR2 FNYEAQ. Trimming took off 5 bases at V and 0 bases at J, with 8 bases between the two ends. This CDR3 has 14 residues. In nucleotides, the CDR3 is TGTGCCAGCAGCGTCAGCGACTCTGGAAACACCATATATTTT. It yields the protein CASSVSDSGNTIYF.

This clonotype turned up a few times. The chain combines TRBV27 with TRBJ2-3, with 9 bases aligning to TRBD2. This CDR3 has 15 residues. V lost 5 bases to trimming and J lost 3 bases; unmatched junction nucleotides: 6. In germline, CDR1 is MNHEY, CDR2 SMNVEV (reference sequence). The CDR3 coding sequence is TGTGCCAGCAGTGGGACGACTAGCGGAACAGATACGCAGTATTTT. This gives the protein CASSGTTSGTDTQYF.

The J gene is TRBJ2-3, the V gene TRBV18, with D perhaps TRBD2 (6 bases). The germline V and J ends were trimmed by 3 bases and 2 bases, with 9 bases remaining between them. This CDR3 is 14 amino acids long. Germline V lookup: CDR1 KGHSH, CDR2 LQKENI. In DNA, the CDR3 is TGTGCCAGCTCACCTCGGAGGGCCACAGATACGCAGTATTTT. This sequence encodes CASSPRRATDTQYF.

This clonotype occurred many times. This chain joins TRBV6-2 or TRBV6-3 and TRBJ2-6; perhaps TRBD1 as D (6 bases). The germline CDR1 and CDR2 sequences are MNHEY and SVGEGT. Trimming shortened V by 2 bases and J by 1 base, and 27 bases separated the two germline ends. There are 22 residues in the CDR3. This CDR3 reads CASSYRLFGPARGSSGANVLTF. The CDR3 region has the DNA TGTGCCAGCAGTTACCGTCTCTTTGGACCAGCCAGGGGATCGTCTGGGGCCAACGTCCTGACTTTC.

This clonotype was picked up a small number of times. The genes are TRBV19 and TRBJ1-3, with D possibly matching TRBD1 (6 bases). CDR1 and CDR2 (germline): LNHDA, SQIVND (reference sequence). There are 14 residues in the CDR3. V shed 3 bases and J shed 5 bases, with 11 bases lying between them. CDR3 DNA sequence: TGTGCCAGTAGTATCGGGACAACTCGAAACACCATATATTTT. Amino acids: CASSIGTTRNTIYF.

The J gene is TRBJ2-1, the V gene TRBV27, with no clear D. Deletions cut 6 bases from V and 6 bases from J, with 12 bases between. The length of the CDR3 is 13 residues. Germline V gives CDR1 MNHEY, CDR2 SMNVEV (reference sequence). The CDR3 nucleotides are TGTGCCAGCAGCCTGGCTTTCGGCAATGAGCAGTTCTTC. Translation gives CASSLAFGNEQFF.